What follows are 9 T cell receptor beta chains derived from one specimen sequenced in a study of blood T cell repertoires in COVID-19. The table came from immunoSEQ multiplex PCR; TCRdb's copy has only in-frame clones and leaves some out. The sample contains 150,000 to 200,000 clones, approximately 90% of which appear only once. Sequencing was performed on peripheral blood. The receptors were sampled from a human donor in a cohort sampled during active COVID-19.

The chain uses TRBV12-3 or TRBV12-4 and TRBJ1-1; no clear D. This CDR3 comprises 13 residues. Trimming removed 4 bases from V and 3 bases from J, with 9 bases in between. CDR3 coding DNA: TGTGCCAGCAGTTGGGGAGGCGACACTGAAGCTTTCTTT. Its protein product is CASSWGGDTEAFF.

The V and J genes are TRBV28 and TRBJ1-3, with D perhaps matching TRBD1 (6 bases). The CDR3 loop spans 15 amino acids. Germline V CDR1 and CDR2: MDHEN, SYDVKM. V was clipped by 5 bases and J by 4 bases, with 15 bases between them. The CDR3 loop is CASSRGRQSGNTIYF. CDR3 nucleotides: TGTGCCAGCAGTAGGGGGAGACAGAGCGGAAACACCATATATTTT.

CDR3 amino acids: CSASVAGGKESYNEQFF. The CDR3 coding sequence is TGCAGTGCTAGTGTGGCAGGGGGAAAGGAGTCCTACAATGAGCAGTTCTTC. The chain has TRBV20-1 and TRBJ2-1; TRBD1 agrees at 7 bases. V was pared by 3 bases and J by 1 base, with 12 bases of the junction left unmatched. Germline lookup yields CDR1 DFQATT and CDR2 SNEGSKA (reference sequence). The CDR3 covers 17 residues.

The rearrangement uses TRBV19 and TRBJ2-1, with 11 nucleotides matching TRBD2. Trimming took 3 bases from V and 9 from J; bases not matched to a gene: 7. The germline V gene encodes CDR1 LNHDA and CDR2 SQIVND (reference sequence). This CDR3 has 15 residues. CDR3 loop: CASSILAGGAREQFF. The CDR3, as DNA: TGTGCCAGTAGTATTCTAGCGGGGGGCGCGCGTGAGCAGTTCTTC.

This sequence joins TRBV9 and TRBJ2-5; 8 bases match TRBD1. The germline gives CDR1 SGDLS, CDR2 YYNGEE. This CDR3 is 16 amino acids long. Trimming cost V 0 bases and J 2 bases; bases outside gene matches: 6. In DNA, the CDR3 is TGTGCCAGCAGCGTAGCTGGGACAGGACTTCAAGAGACCCAGTACTTC. Its protein is CASSVAGTGLQETQYF.

J is TRBJ2-5 and V is TRBV7-2, with 9 bases matching TRBD2. Losses at the gene ends were 2 bases for V and 4 bases for J; bases not matched to a gene: 5. The CDR3 spans 15 residues. The germline gives CDR1 SGHTA, CDR2 FQGNSA. CDR3 sequence: CASSLNSGSPETQYF. In nucleotides, the CDR3 is TGTGCCAGCAGCTTAAATAGCGGGAGCCCAGAGACCCAGTACTTC. Supplemented by reference TRBV7-2 and TRBJ2-5, the full variable domain reads GAGVSQSPSNKVTEKGKDVELRCDPISGHTALYWYRQSLGQGLEFLIYFQGNSAPDKSGLPSDRFSAERTGGSVSTLTIQRTQQEDSAVYLCASSLNSGSPETQYFGPGTRLLVL.

This chain uses TRBV9 with TRBJ2-3; 12 nucleotides align to TRBD1. The CDR3 covers 16 residues. Trimming took 3 bases from V and 4 from J; bases not matched to a gene: 6. The germline CDR1 and CDR2 sequences are SGDLS and YYNGEE. DNA of the CDR3: TGTGCCAGCAGCGCCACCGGGACAGGGGGCCCAGATACGCAGTATTTT. The encoded protein is CASSATGTGGPDTQYF.

CDR3 sequence: CAISESQNSGANVLTF. The CDR3 nucleotides are TGTGCCATCAGTGAGAGTCAGAACTCTGGGGCCAACGTCCTGACTTTC. The J gene is TRBJ2-6, the V gene TRBV10-3; D uncertain. In germline, CDR1 is ENHRY, CDR2 SYGVKD. V lost 2 bases and J lost 0, with 8 bases in between. This CDR3 contains 16 residues.

The chain is built from TRBV9 and TRBJ2-5; possibly TRBD1 for D (5 bases). The CDR3 covers 14 residues. Trimming stripped 0 bases from V and 1 base from J, with 7 bases between. The germline gives CDR1 SGDLS, CDR2 YYNGEE. The CDR3 DNA reads TGTGCCAGCAGCGTAGGGACACTCCAAGAGACCCAGTACTTC. Its protein is CASSVGTLQETQYF.